One sample yielded the 16 T cell receptor beta chains listed below, sequenced in a study of cytomegalovirus exposure and HLA in healthy donors. 60 Vbeta and 13 Jbeta primers were used in PCR. Only in-frame clones appear in the TCRdb table, and some are missing; sequencing was by immunoSEQ multiplex PCR. The sample has roughly 150,000 clones; 70% to 90% are singletons. Sequenced material: PBMCs. The receptors here all came from a woman in her thirties or forties in good health and CMV-seropositive.

The V and J genes are TRBV5-1 and TRBJ2-7, with D hard to call. Trimming shortened V by 3 bases and J by 2 bases, and 12 bases separated the two germline ends. Per the germline V gene, CDR1 is SGHRS and CDR2 is YFSETQ. The CDR3 has 14 amino acids. CDR3 protein: CASSSARQPYEQYF. DNA for the CDR3: TGCGCCAGCAGCTCAGCGCGGCAGCCCTACGAGCAGTACTTC.

The chain is built from TRBV19 and TRBJ2-1; 9 positions match TRBD1. This CDR3 spans 15 amino acids. Germline V lookup: CDR1 LNHDA, CDR2 SQIVND (reference sequence). V shed 5 bases, J shed 7 bases, and the junction held 9 bases outside the gene matches. CDR3 DNA: TGTGCCAGTAGTGCCCTACAGGGGGCGTGGAATGAGCAGTTCTTC. This gives the protein CASSALQGAWNEQFF. Full variable domain (outside the CDR3, taken from reference TRBV19 and TRBJ2-1): DGGITQSPKYLFRKEGQNVTLSCEQNLNHDAMYWYRQDPGQGLRLIYYSQIVNDFQKGDIAEGYSVSREKKESFPLTVTSAQKNPTAFYLCASSALQGAWNEQFFGPGTRLTVL.

The V gene is TRBV19, the J gene TRBJ2-7; 7 bases are shared with TRBD1. The CDR3 contains 15 residues. Germline trimming cut 1 base from V and 3 bases from J; bases unmatched to any gene: 6. CDR1 and CDR2 (germline): LNHDA, SQIVND (reference sequence). CDR3 loop: CASSIGGQSIYEQYF. The CDR3 region has the DNA TGTGCCAGTAGTATAGGGGGACAGAGTATCTACGAGCAGTACTTC.

The gene calls are TRBV4-2 and TRBJ2-1, with 7 bases that match TRBD1. V shed 3 bases and J 8 bases; nucleotides not matched to a gene: 4. The CDR3 is 13 residues long. The germline V gene has CDR1 LGHNA and CDR2 YNFKEQ. As DNA, the CDR3 is TGTGCCAGCAGCCAGGGGACAGCTTATGAGCAGTTCTTC. Translation: CASSQGTAYEQFF.

The rearrangement uses TRBV28 and TRBJ1-6, with a weak D call TRBD1 (5 bases). Trimming removed 4 bases at V and 6 bases at J, with 16 bases between. The CDR3 loop spans 16 amino acids. Germline-derived CDR1 and CDR2 are MDHEN and SYDVKM. The CDR3 loop is CASSYTMTVANSPLHF. The CDR3 coding sequence is TGTGCCAGCAGTTACACTATGACAGTCGCTAATTCACCCCTCCACTTT.

The chain carries TRBV19 and TRBJ1-6; 8 nucleotides align to TRBD1. Germline values: CDR1 LNHDA, CDR2 SQIVND (reference sequence). Losses at the gene ends were 7 bases for V and 8 bases for J; bases not matched to a gene: 4. The CDR3 has 13 residues. The CDR3 DNA sequence: TGTGCCAGTACCTCGACAGGGGATTCACCCCTCCACTTT. Protein product: CASTSTGDSPLHF.

The chain joins TRBV5-1 to TRBJ2-7; D is perhaps TRBD2 (5 bases). This CDR3 has 15 amino acids. The germline V and J ends were trimmed by 0 bases and 1 base, with 11 bases remaining between them. From germline, CDR1 is SGHRS and CDR2 YFSETQ. The CDR3 bases are TGCGCCAGCAGCTTGGAATCCCGGGGATCCTACGAGCAGTACTTC. Translation: CASSLESRGSYEQYF. Filled out from reference TRBV5-1 and TRBJ2-7, the complete variable domain reads KAGVTQTPRYLIKTRGQQVTLSCSPISGHRSVSWYQQTPGQGLQFLFEYFSETQRNKGNFPGRFSGRQFSNSRSEMNVSTLELGDSALYLCASSLESRGSYEQYFGPGTRLTVT.

The rearrangement joins TRBV2 to TRBJ2-7; 7 bases are shared with TRBD1. V lost 6 bases and J lost 3; bases outside the gene matches: 8. This CDR3 has 14 residues. CDR1 and CDR2 (germline): SNHLY, FYNNEI. The CDR3 DNA reads as TGTGCCAGCAGGAGACAGGGCCTTAACTACGAGCAGTACTTC. Translation: CASRRQGLNYEQYF.

The rearrangement uses TRBV28 and TRBJ1-3; D unresolved. Germline assignment: CDR1 MDHEN and CDR2 SYDVKM. The CDR3 has 12 residues. V gave up 5 bases and J gave up 4 bases, with 6 bases separating them. CDR3 protein: CASSLQGNTIYF. In nucleotides, the CDR3 is TGTGCCAGCAGTCTCCAGGGAAACACCATATATTTT.

The chain combines TRBV28 with TRBJ1-5, with D possibly TRBD1 on 5 matching bases. The germline gives CDR1 MDHEN, CDR2 SYDVKM. Trimming removed 6 bases at V and 2 bases at J, with 14 bases between. This CDR3 is built from 15 residues. The CDR3 region is CASSPSQGGNQPQHF. In DNA form, the CDR3 reads TGTGCCAGCAGCCCCTCCCAAGGGGGCAATCAGCCCCAGCATTTT.

The V gene is TRBV9, the J gene TRBJ2-7; a possible D gene is TRBD2 (5 bases). The CDR3 totals 13 residues. The V and J ends lost 1 base and 7 bases respectively, with 12 bases between them. CDR1 and CDR2 (germline): SGDLS, YYNGEE. The chain's CDR3 is CASSVFVEGEQYF. The DNA of the CDR3 is TGTGCCAGCAGCGTATTCGTCGAGGGAGAGCAGTACTTC.

This rearrangement joins TRBV7-6 to TRBJ2-1; 7 nucleotides agree with TRBD2. After removal of 1 base from V and 7 bases from J, the junction contained 10 bases not matched to a gene. CDR3 length: 16 amino acids. Germline V gene sequence: CDR1 SGHVS, CDR2 FNYEAQ. CDR3 in amino acids: CASSLGTRGVRNEQFF. The CDR3 DNA reads as TGTGCCAGCAGCTTAGGGACTAGGGGCGTTAGGAATGAGCAGTTCTTC.

This chain links TRBV18 with TRBJ2-7, with 7 positions matching TRBD2. Trimming removed 0 bases from V and 6 bases from J; junction bases left unmatched: 14. The germline CDR1 and CDR2 sequences are KGHSH and LQKENI. The CDR3 totals 17 residues. The CDR3: CASSPPNVGGDHVEQYF. In DNA form, the CDR3 reads TGTGCCAGCTCACCACCGAATGTGGGAGGGGACCATGTCGAGCAGTACTTC.

The chain combines TRBV9 with TRBJ2-3; D may be TRBD1 (8 bases). The CDR3 is 15 amino acids. Trimming cost V 3 bases and J 6 bases, with 17 bases left between them. CDR1 SGDLS and CDR2 YYNGEE come from the germline V gene. The CDR3 spells CASSAQGGVMDTQYF. CDR3 coding DNA: TGTGCCAGCAGCGCACAGGGGGGGGTCATGGATACGCAGTATTTT.

J is TRBJ1-2 and V is TRBV28, with 10 bases identical to TRBD1. This CDR3 has 16 residues. V trimming: 3 bases; J trimming: 7 bases; junction bases outside the gene matches: 11. Germline lookup yields CDR1 MDHEN and CDR2 SYDVKM. The DNA for the CDR3 is TGTGCCAGCAGTTTTCCTTCAGGGACAGGGGCGGGTGGCTACACCTTC. Translated, it gives CASSFPSGTGAGGYTF.

This clone was counted a few times. The gene calls are TRBV5-6 and TRBJ2-7; 10 bases map to TRBD1. The junction had 10 bases not matched to a gene; V was cut back by 3 bases and J by 4 bases. The CDR3 totals 16 residues. Germline CDR1 reads SGHDT; CDR2 reads YYEEEE. The CDR3 sequence is CASSSSDRGRFYEQYF. The CDR3 coding sequence is TGTGCCAGCAGCTCCTCGGACAGGGGGAGGTTTTACGAGCAGTACTTC.